The 11 T cell receptor beta chains reported below all come from one sample, sequenced in a study of T cell responses to AZD1222 COVID-19 vaccine. TCRdb's copy holds only in-frame clones and misses some; the assay was immunoSEQ multiplex PCR. The sample has 120,000 or so clones; 75% to 90% are singletons. The sequencing here drew on peripheral blood, taken on day 0 of AZD1222 vaccination. The receptor set was obtained from an adult in good health.

The chain uses TRBV25-1 and TRBJ2-5; D is possibly TRBD2 (5 bases). Per the germline V gene, CDR1 is MGHDK and CDR2 is SYGVNS. The CDR3 runs 13 residues. V lost 1 base, J lost 4 bases, and 7 bases lay in between. This chain's CDR3 is CASSEWTGETQYF. CDR3 DNA: TGTGCCAGCAGTGAATGGACTGGAGAGACCCAGTACTTC.

The J gene is TRBJ1-5, the V gene TRBV19; 8 nucleotides match TRBD1. Germline CDR1 LNHDA, CDR2 SQIVND (reference sequence). CDR3 length equals 15 residues. V was pared by 3 bases and J by 4 bases, with 5 bases of the junction left unmatched. CDR3 protein: CASSMRDRKNQPQHF. The CDR3 DNA sequence: TGTGCCAGTAGTATGAGGGACAGGAAAAATCAGCCCCAGCATTTT.

The CDR3 reads CASSQGGGNTIYF. CDR3 sequence (DNA): TGTGCCAGCAGTCAGGGAGGTGGAAACACCATATATTTT. V is TRBV6-5 and J is TRBJ1-3; D possibly corresponds to TRBD1 (5 bases). Deletions cut 5 bases from V and 3 bases from J, with 8 bases between. The CDR3 covers 13 residues. Germline V gene data show CDR1 as MNHEY and CDR2 as SVGAGI.

This chain uses TRBV5-5 with TRBJ2-1; D gene unclear. CDR3 length: 12 amino acids. The V gene lost 0 bases and the J gene lost 5 bases, with 3 bases spanning the gap. Germline lookup yields CDR1 SGHKS and CDR2 YYEKEE (reference sequence). The CDR3 nucleotides are TGTGCCAGCAGCTTGGTTCACAATGAGCAGTTCTTC. Protein: CASSLVHNEQFF.

The chain combines TRBV3-1 (or the pseudogene TRBV3-2) with TRBJ2-7; TRBD1 matches at 7 bases. CDR3 length: 16 residues. The germline gives CDR1 LGHDT, CDR2 YNNKEL (reference sequence). V shed 3 bases, J shed 3 bases, and the junction held 11 bases outside the gene matches. The CDR3 here is CASSHLLTGLDYEQYF. CDR3 bases: TGTGCCAGCAGCCATCTCCTGACAGGGCTGGACTACGAGCAGTACTTC.

Regarding this clone: The identical CDR3 is also encoded by other nucleotide sequences in the sample. This chain connects TRBV27 to TRBJ2-7, with D possibly being TRBD1 (6 bases). Germline-derived CDR1 and CDR2 are MNHEY and SMNVEV (reference sequence). The V and J ends lost 8 bases and 3 bases respectively, with 8 bases between them. CDR3 length equals 11 residues. Here the CDR3 reads CASGQLYEQYF. CDR3 DNA: TGTGCCAGCGGACAGCTCTACGAGCAGTACTTC.

The V gene is TRBV2, the J gene TRBJ2-7; D is possibly TRBD2 (6 bases). The ends were cut back, 7 bases at V and 3 bases at J, with 16 bases in the middle. Germline lookup yields CDR1 SNHLY and CDR2 FYNNEI. This CDR3 region has 14 residues. DNA of the CDR3: TGTGCCAGCACCAGAATGGGACTGTACTACGAGCAGTACTTC. The encoded protein is CASTRMGLYYEQYF.

Here the CDR3 reads CASSLDRATEAFF. In DNA, the CDR3 is TGTGCCAGCAGCTTAGACAGGGCCACTGAAGCTTTCTTT. This chain connects TRBV7-2 to TRBJ1-1, with D possibly being TRBD1 (6 bases). V dropped 1 base and J dropped 4 bases, with 7 bases sitting between them. From germline, CDR1 is SGHTA and CDR2 FQGNSA. The CDR3 consists of 13 residues.

The V call is TRBV11-3, the J call TRBJ2-1; 7 bases agree with TRBD2. Germline CDR1 and CDR2: SGHNT and YENEEA. V shed 0 bases and J 3 bases; nucleotides not matched to a gene: 5. The CDR3 is 16 residues long. Written as DNA, the CDR3 is TGTGCCAGCAGCTTAGAAGGCGGGAGTCACTACAATGAGCAGTTCTTC. This gives the protein CASSLEGGSHYNEQFF.

This clone has just one count. This CDR3 is CASSPPGRGPSYEQYF. CDR3 in DNA: TGTGCCAGCTCACCACCGGGCAGGGGGCCCTCCTACGAGCAGTACTTC. The chain combines TRBV18 with TRBJ2-7, with 8 bases fitting TRBD1. V trimming: 0 bases; J trimming: 0 bases; junction bases outside the gene matches: 4. Germline assignment: CDR1 KGHSH and CDR2 LQKENI. CDR3 size: 16 residues. The variable domain in full, with the rest retrieved from reference TRBV18 and TRBJ2-7, is NAGVMQNPRHLVRRRGQEARLRCSPMKGHSHVYWYRQLPEEGLKFMVYLQKENIIDESGMPKERFSAEFPKEGPSILRIQQVVRGDSAAYFCASSPPGRGPSYEQYFGPGTRLTVT.

The chain carries TRBV15 and TRBJ2-7; no clear D. This CDR3 is 14 amino acids long. Deletions cut 1 base from V and 0 bases from J, with 7 bases between. Germline CDR1 reads LNHNV; CDR2 reads YYDKDF (reference sequence). Written as DNA, the CDR3 is TGTGCCACCAGCAGAGGAGGCAGCTCCTACGAGCAGTACTTC. This encodes CATSRGGSSYEQYF.